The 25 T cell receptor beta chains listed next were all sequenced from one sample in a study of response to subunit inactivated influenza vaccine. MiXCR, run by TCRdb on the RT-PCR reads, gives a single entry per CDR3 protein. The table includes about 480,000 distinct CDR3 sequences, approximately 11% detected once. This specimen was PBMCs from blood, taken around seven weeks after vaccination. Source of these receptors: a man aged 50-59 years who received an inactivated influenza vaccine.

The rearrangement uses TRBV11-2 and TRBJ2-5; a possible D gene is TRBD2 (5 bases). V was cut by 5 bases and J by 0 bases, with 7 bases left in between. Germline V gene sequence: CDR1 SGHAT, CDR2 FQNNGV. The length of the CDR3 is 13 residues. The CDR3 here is CASSISDQETQYF. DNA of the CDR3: TGTGCCAGCAGCATTAGCGACCAAGAGACCCAGTACTTC.

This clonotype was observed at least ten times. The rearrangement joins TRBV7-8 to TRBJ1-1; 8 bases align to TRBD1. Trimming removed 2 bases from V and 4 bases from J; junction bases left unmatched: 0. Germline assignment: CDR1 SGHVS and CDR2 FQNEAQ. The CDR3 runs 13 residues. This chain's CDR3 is CASSLTGGTEAFF. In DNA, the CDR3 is TGTGCCAGCAGCTTAACAGGGGGCACTGAAGCTTTCTTT. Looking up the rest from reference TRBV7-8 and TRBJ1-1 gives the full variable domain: GAGVSQSPRYKVAKRGQDVALRCDPISGHVSLFWYQQALGQGPEFLTYFQNEAQLDKSGLPSDRFFAERPEGSVSTLKIQRTQQEDSAVYLCASSLTGGTEAFFGQGTRLTVV.

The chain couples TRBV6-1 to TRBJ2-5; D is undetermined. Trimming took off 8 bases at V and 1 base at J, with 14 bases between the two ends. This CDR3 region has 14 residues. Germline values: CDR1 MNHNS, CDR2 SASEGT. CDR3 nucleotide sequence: TGTGCCAGCCAAACCTCCTATCCCCAAGAGACCCAGTACTTC. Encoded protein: CASQTSYPQETQYF.

CDR3 protein: CASSTGLGGNTQYF. The CDR3 coding sequence is TGTGCCAGCAGCACGGGACTAGGCGGAAATACGCAGTATTTT. The chain couples TRBV7-6 to TRBJ2-3; 8 bases line up with TRBD2. V trimming: 5 bases; J trimming: 7 bases; junction bases outside the gene matches: 8. CDR1 and CDR2 from the germline V gene are SGHVS and FNYEAQ. The CDR3 is 14 residues long.

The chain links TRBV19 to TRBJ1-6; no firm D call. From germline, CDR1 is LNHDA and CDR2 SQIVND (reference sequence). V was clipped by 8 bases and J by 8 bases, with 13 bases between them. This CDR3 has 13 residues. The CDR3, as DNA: TGTGCCAGTCGTAGTCATTCGGATTCACCCCTCCACTTT. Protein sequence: CASRSHSDSPLHF.

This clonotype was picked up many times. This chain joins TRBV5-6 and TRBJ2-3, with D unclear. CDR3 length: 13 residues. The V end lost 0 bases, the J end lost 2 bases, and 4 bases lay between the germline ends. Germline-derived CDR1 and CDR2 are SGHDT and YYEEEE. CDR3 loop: CASSLEPTDTQYF. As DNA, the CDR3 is TGTGCCAGCAGCTTGGAACCCACAGATACGCAGTATTTT.

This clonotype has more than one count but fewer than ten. The CDR3 DNA follows: TGTGCCATACACCTCGGACGGACGGTCTCCTACGAGCAGTACTTC. Amino acids: CAIHLGRTVSYEQYF. This sequence joins TRBV6-1 and TRBJ2-7; D uncertain. Germline V gene lookup returns CDR1 MNHNS and CDR2 SASEGT. The length of the CDR3 is 15 residues. V lost 10 bases and J lost 0, with 19 bases in between.

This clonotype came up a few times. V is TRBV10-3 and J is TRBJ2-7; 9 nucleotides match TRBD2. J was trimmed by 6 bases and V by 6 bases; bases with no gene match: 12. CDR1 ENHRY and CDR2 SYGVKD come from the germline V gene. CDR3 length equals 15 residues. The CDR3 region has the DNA TGTGCCATCAGGGGTTCCGAGCGGGGGGCGGCCGAGCAGTACTTC. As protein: CAIRGSERGAAEQYF.

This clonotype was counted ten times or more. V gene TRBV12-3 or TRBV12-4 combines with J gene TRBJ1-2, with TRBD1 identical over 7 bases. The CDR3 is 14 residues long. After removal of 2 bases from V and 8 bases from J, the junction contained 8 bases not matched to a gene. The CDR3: CASSLMKGAQGYTF. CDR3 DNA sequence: TGTGCCAGCAGTTTAATGAAGGGGGCGCAGGGCTACACCTTC.

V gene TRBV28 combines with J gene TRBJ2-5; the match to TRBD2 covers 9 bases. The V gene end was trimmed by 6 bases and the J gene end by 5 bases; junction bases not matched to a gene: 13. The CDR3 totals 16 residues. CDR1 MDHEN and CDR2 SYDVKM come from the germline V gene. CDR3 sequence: CASSSIAGEVGETQYF. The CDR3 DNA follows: TGTGCCAGCAGCTCGATAGCGGGAGAGGTTGGGGAGACCCAGTACTTC.

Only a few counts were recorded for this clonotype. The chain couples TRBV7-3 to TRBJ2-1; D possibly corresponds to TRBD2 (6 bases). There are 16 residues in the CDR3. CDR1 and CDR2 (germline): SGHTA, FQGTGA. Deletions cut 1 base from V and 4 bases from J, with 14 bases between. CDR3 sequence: CASSLMAGTPYNEQFF. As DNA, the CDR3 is TGTGCCAGCAGCTTAATGGCGGGAACGCCTTACAATGAGCAGTTCTTC.

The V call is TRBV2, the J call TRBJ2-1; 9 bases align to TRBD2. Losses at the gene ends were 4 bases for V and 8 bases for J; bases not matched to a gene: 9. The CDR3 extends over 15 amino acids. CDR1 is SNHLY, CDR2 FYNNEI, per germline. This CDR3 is CASSGLAARFHEQFF. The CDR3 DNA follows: TGTGCCAGCAGTGGACTAGCGGCGAGGTTTCATGAGCAGTTCTTC. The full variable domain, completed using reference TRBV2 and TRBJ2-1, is EPEVTQTPSHQVTQMGQEVILRCVPISNHLYFYWYRQILGQKVEFLVSFYNNEISEKSEIFDDQFSVERPDGSNFTLKIRSTKLEDSAMYFCASSGLAARFHEQFFGPGTRLTVL.

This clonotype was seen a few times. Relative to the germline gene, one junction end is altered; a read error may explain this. CDR3 protein: CASRGAPGTKF. CDR3 in DNA: TGTGCCAGCAGGGGCGCACCGGGAACCAAGTTC. J is TRBJ1-2 and V is TRBV2, with D unresolved. The CDR3 spans 11 residues. Germline CDR1 reads SNHLY; CDR2 reads FYNNEI.

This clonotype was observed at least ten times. This CDR3 is CASSLWGTGGSYEQYF. For the CDR3, the DNA is TGTGCCAGCAGTTTATGGGGGACAGGGGGCTCCTACGAGCAGTACTTC. The chain links TRBV12-3 or TRBV12-4 to TRBJ2-7, with 11 bases matching TRBD1. V was pared by 2 bases and J by 0 bases, with 3 bases of the junction left unmatched. The CDR3 contains 16 residues.

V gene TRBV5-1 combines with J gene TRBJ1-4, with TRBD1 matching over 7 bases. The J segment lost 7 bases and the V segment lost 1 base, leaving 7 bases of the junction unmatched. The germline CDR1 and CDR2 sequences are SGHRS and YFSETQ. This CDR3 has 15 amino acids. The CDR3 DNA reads TGCGCCAGCAGCTTGTTAGGGGGCGGCGGTGAAAAACTGTTTTTT. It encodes CASSLLGGGGEKLFF.

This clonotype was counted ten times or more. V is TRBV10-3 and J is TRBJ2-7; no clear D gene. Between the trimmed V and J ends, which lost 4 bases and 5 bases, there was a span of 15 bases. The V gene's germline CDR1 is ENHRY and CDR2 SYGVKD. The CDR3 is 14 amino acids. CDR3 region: CAISVKQPHNEQYF. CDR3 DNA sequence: TGTGCCATCAGTGTAAAACAACCCCACAACGAGCAGTACTTC.

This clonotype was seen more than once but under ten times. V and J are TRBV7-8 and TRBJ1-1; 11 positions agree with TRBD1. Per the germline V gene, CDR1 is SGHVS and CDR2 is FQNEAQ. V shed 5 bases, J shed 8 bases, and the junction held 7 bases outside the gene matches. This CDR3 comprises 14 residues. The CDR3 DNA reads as TGTGCCAGCAGCCCGGGGGACAGGGGGTCCGAAGCTTTCTTT. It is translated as CASSPGDRGSEAFF.

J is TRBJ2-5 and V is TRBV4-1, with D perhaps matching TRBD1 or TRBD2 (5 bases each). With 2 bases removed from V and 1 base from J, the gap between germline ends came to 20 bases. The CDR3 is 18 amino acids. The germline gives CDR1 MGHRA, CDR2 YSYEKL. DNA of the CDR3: TGCGCCAGCAGCCAACCCTTCCGGGGACGGCCCTTCCAAGAGACCCAGTACTTC. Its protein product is CASSQPFRGRPFQETQYF.

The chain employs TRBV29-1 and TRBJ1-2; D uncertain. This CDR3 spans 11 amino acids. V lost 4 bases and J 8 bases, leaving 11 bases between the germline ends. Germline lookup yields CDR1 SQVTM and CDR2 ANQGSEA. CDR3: CSVGGGMGYTF. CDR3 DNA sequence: TGCAGCGTTGGAGGAGGGATGGGCTACACCTTC.

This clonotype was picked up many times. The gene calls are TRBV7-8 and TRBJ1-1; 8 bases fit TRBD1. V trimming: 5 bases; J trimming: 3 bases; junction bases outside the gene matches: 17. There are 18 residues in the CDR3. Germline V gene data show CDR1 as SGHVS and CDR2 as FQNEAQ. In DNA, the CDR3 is TGTGCCAGCAGCCCCTCCCGACAGGGGATTGGGGTGGACACTGAAGCTTTCTTT. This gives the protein CASSPSRQGIGVDTEAFF.

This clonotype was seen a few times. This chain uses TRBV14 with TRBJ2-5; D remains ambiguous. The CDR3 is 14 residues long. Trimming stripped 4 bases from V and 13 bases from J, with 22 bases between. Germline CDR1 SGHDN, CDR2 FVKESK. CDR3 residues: CASSPLTEDTARYF. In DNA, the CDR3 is TGTGCCAGCAGCCCCCTGACCGAAGATACGGCCAGGTACTTC.

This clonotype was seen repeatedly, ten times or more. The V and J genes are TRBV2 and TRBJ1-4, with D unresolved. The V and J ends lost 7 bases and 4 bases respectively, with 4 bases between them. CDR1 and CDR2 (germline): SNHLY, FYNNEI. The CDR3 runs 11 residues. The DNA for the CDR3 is TGTGCCAGCACACGTAATGAAAAACTGTTTTTT. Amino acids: CASTRNEKLFF.

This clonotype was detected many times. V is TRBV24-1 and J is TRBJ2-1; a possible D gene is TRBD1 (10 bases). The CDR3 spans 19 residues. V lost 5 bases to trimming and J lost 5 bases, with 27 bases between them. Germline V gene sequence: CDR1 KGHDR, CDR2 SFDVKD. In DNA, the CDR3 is TGTGCCACCAGTGGTCCGGGACAGGGGAGACTAGCGGCCGACAATGAGCAGTTCTTC. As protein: CATSGPGQGRLAADNEQFF.

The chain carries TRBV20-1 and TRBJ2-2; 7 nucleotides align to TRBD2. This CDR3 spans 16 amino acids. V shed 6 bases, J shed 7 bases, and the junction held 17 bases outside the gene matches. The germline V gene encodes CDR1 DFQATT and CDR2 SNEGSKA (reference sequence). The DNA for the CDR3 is TGCAGTGCCCAGAACGTAGCGGGCGAGGATATCGGGGAGCTGTTTTTT. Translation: CSAQNVAGEDIGELFF.

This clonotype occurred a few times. Written as DNA, the CDR3 is TGCGCCAGCAGGGATGGCACAGATACGCAGTATTTT. Its translation: CASRDGTDTQYF. The V and J genes are TRBV10-1 and TRBJ2-3; D unclear. The CDR3 spans 12 residues. From germline, CDR1 is WNHNN and CDR2 SYGVQD (reference sequence). V was shortened by 6 bases and J by 1 base, with 5 bases between the two germline ends.